These 6 T cell receptor beta chains were all obtained from the same sample, sequenced in a study of cytomegalovirus exposure and HLA in healthy donors. Researchers ran the PCR with 60 Vbeta and 13 Jbeta primers. Sequenced by immunoSEQ multiplex PCR; TCRdb stores in-frame clones only, minus some. The data show some 140,000 clones, about 80% seen once. Sample: PBMCs. Every receptor here comes from a woman aged 40 to 50 in good health and CMV-seronegative.

The chain joins TRBV6-5 to TRBJ2-7, with TRBD1 matching over 12 bases. The CDR3 has 15 amino acids. Germline-derived CDR1 and CDR2 are MNHEY and SVGAGI. The ends lost 6 bases at V and 6 bases at J; junction bases unmatched: 9. CDR3: CASSRPGTGGSEQYF. CDR3 in DNA: TGTGCCAGCAGCCGTCCCGGGACAGGGGGCAGCGAGCAGTACTTC.

The chain combines TRBV25-1 with TRBJ2-3; D is uncertain. Trimming stripped 5 bases from V and 1 base from J, with 13 bases between. CDR1 is MGHDK, CDR2 SYGVNS, per germline. The CDR3 spans 15 residues. CDR3 nucleotides: TGTGCCAGCAGTCAACAGACCTTGGGCACAGATACGCAGTATTTT. This codes for CASSQQTLGTDTQYF.

The CDR3 is CASSSLGSYNEQFF. CDR3 nucleotides: TGTGCCAGCAGCTCTCTAGGCTCCTACAATGAGCAGTTCTTC. The rearrangement links TRBV7-9 to TRBJ2-1; D remains ambiguous. Between the trimmed V and J ends, which lost 4 bases and 0 bases, there was a span of 7 bases. Germline CDR1 and CDR2: SEHNR and FQNEAQ (reference sequence). CDR3 length: 14 amino acids. Based on the CDR3 plus reference TRBV7-9 and TRBJ2-1, the full variable domain is DTGVSQNPRHKITKRGQNVTFRCDPISEHNRLYWYRQTLGQGPEFLTYFQNEAQLEKSRLLSDRFSAERPKGSFSTLEIQRTEQGDSAMYLCASSSLGSYNEQFFGPGTRLTVL.

The V gene is TRBV5-1, the J gene TRBJ1-4; 9 bases are a match to TRBD1. The V and J ends lost 3 bases and 0 bases, in that order; junction bases with no gene match: 15. Germline V gives CDR1 SGHRS, CDR2 YFSETQ. The CDR3 length is 20 residues. The CDR3 here is CASSSGLGTGIGATNEKLFF. The CDR3 DNA reads as TGCGCCAGCAGCTCTGGCCTGGGGACAGGGATAGGGGCAACTAATGAAAAACTGTTTTTT.

V is TRBV2 and J is TRBJ1-2, with unresolved D. The CDR3 runs 13 residues. The V and J ends lost 4 bases and 8 bases respectively, with 14 bases between them. From germline, CDR1 is SNHLY and CDR2 FYNNEI. The CDR3 DNA sequence: TGTGCCAGCAGTGGCGGGCCCTTGGAGGGCTACACCTTC. This sequence encodes CASSGGPLEGYTF. Drawing the rest from reference TRBV2 and TRBJ1-2, the complete variable domain is EPEVTQTPSHQVTQMGQEVILRCVPISNHLYFYWYRQILGQKVEFLVSFYNNEISEKSEIFDDQFSVERPDGSNFTLKIRSTKLEDSAMYFCASSGGPLEGYTFGSGTRLTVV.

CDR3 bases: TGTGCCACCAGCAGAGTTTGGTCCCAAGAGGGCTACGAGCAGTACTTC. It is translated as CATSRVWSQEGYEQYF. The chain employs TRBV15 and TRBJ2-7; the D gene is possibly TRBD2 (5 bases). Trimming took off 1 base at V and 3 bases at J, with 16 bases between the two ends. The germline gives CDR1 LNHNV, CDR2 YYDKDF (reference sequence). The CDR3 contains 16 residues.